One and the same sample provided the 18 T cell receptor beta chains below, sequenced in a study of T cell repertoires in cytomegalovirus infection (dated by TCRdb to between 2017 and 2020). The sequencer was an Illumina HiSeq 1500. TCRdb cleaned the public reads at Q25 with fastp, built clones with MiXCR and kept in-frame beta chains. Each entry is one CDR3 protein sequence, shown with its most common DNA and genes. This sample comprises tens of thousands of distinct CDR3 sequences, around 20% of them detected only once. The ten largest clones add up to approximately 61% of the sample. What the treatment or condition label conveys for this sample: in vitro stimulation with specific CMV peptide epitopes to enrich CMV-specific T cells. The antigens for these receptors are not known. Sequenced material: CD8+ T cells from cultured PBMCs, taken from culture after CMV antigen stimulation. These receptors all stem from a human donor in good health (CMV status not recorded). Some clones in this sample may be carry-over from other donors' samples.

This chain connects TRBV12-3 or TRBV12-4 to TRBJ2-7; D may be TRBD1 (6 bases). V lost 3 bases to trimming and J lost 0 bases, with 21 bases between them. The CDR3 is 18 amino acids. CDR3 in DNA: TGTGCCAGCAGTTTCCCCACATCGACAGGCCTGAACTCCTACGAGCAGTACTTC. Translating gives CASSFPTSTGLNSYEQYF.

V is TRBV7-9 and J is TRBJ2-1; tentatively, D is TRBD2 (5 bases). The CDR3 contains 14 residues. V was shortened by 11 bases and J by 0 bases, with 14 bases between the two germline ends. Germline CDR1 and CDR2: SEHNR and FQNEAQ (reference sequence). CDR3 amino acids: CADDSGVSYNEQFF. The CDR3 DNA sequence: TGTGCCGACGACTCCGGGGTCTCCTACAATGAGCAGTTCTTC.

The V and J genes are TRBV3-1 and TRBJ1-5, with a possible D match to TRBD1 (5 bases). V lost 5 bases to trimming and J lost 4 bases, with 12 bases between them. The germline V gene has CDR1 LGHDT and CDR2 YNNKEL (reference sequence). The CDR3 contains 14 residues. The CDR3 loop is CASSFRQSNQPQHF. The CDR3, as DNA: TGTGCCAGCAGCTTCCGACAGTCTAATCAGCCCCAGCATTTT.

The gene calls are TRBV6-2 or TRBV6-3 and TRBJ1-1; D gene unclear. From germline, CDR1 is MNHEY and CDR2 SVGEGT. There are 12 residues in the CDR3. Trimming stripped 1 base from V and 2 bases from J, with 2 bases between. The CDR3 sequence: CASSYFNTEAFF. As DNA, the CDR3 is TGTGCCAGCAGTTACTTTAACACTGAAGCTTTCTTT.

The chain is built from TRBV7-2 and TRBJ2-5; 8 bases are shared with TRBD2. CDR1 SGHTA and CDR2 FQGNSA come from the germline V gene. Trimming took 5 bases from V and 2 from J; bases not matched to a gene: 7. The CDR3 length is 15 residues. The DNA for the CDR3 is TGTGCCAGCAGCGCACGCCGGGGGGGACAAGAGACCCAGTACTTC. This sequence encodes CASSARRGGQETQYF.

This clonotype was seen only a few times. The chain is built from TRBV5-5 and TRBJ2-5; D is possibly TRBD1 or TRBD2 (5 bases each). Deletions cut 5 bases from V and 5 bases from J, with 13 bases between. The CDR3 runs to 13 residues. Germline assignment: CDR1 SGHKS and CDR2 YYEKEE (reference sequence). In DNA form, the CDR3 reads TGTGCCAGCAGGGGGGATTGGGGGGAGACCCAGTACTTC. This encodes CASRGDWGETQYF.

A note on this clonotype: One junction end does not reproduce the germline sequence, and a read error may be involved. The chain couples TRBV7-3 to TRBJ2-1, with D perhaps being TRBD1 or TRBD2 (5 bases each). There are 12 residues in the CDR3. CDR1 SGHTA and CDR2 FQGTGA come from the germline V gene. CDR3 protein: CASSLTGAEQFF. In DNA form, the CDR3 reads TGTGCCAGCAGCCTAACCGGGGCTGAGCAGTTCTTC.

In this sample, this clonotype turned up a few times. This rearrangement joins TRBV28 to TRBJ2-7; TRBD1 aligns across 12 bases. CDR1 is MDHEN, CDR2 SYDVKM, per germline. Trimming removed 3 bases from V and 6 bases from J; junction bases left unmatched: 6. The CDR3 covers 15 residues. The CDR3 DNA follows: TGTGCCAGCAGTTTGATGGGACAGGGGGCTAGCGAGCAGTACTTC. This encodes CASSLMGQGASEQYF.

This clonotype was picked up many times. The gene calls are TRBV20-1 and TRBJ2-2, with D possibly matching TRBD2 (5 bases). V was cut by 6 bases and J by 1 base, with 12 bases left in between. The V gene's germline CDR1 is DFQATT and CDR2 SNEGSKA (reference sequence). There are 14 residues in the CDR3. In DNA form, the CDR3 reads TGCAGTGCCAAGGACTGGATGAACACCGGGGAGCTGTTTTTT. It encodes CSAKDWMNTGELFF.

This clonotype was detected ten times or more. This sequence joins TRBV19 and TRBJ1-1, with D maybe TRBD1 (5 bases). Germline values: CDR1 LNHDA, CDR2 SQIVND (reference sequence). The CDR3 consists of 12 residues. Trimming shortened V by 3 bases and J by 4 bases, and 6 bases separated the two germline ends. The CDR3 nucleotides are TGTGCCAGTAGTATCAGGGCCACTGAAGCTTTCTTT. Amino acids: CASSIRATEAFF.

This chain connects TRBV27 to TRBJ2-1; TRBD2 aligns across 10 bases. This CDR3 spans 14 amino acids. CDR1 and CDR2 from the germline V gene are MNHEY and SMNVEV (reference sequence). Losses at the gene ends were 7 bases for V and 5 bases for J; bases not matched to a gene: 5. This CDR3 reads CASTFSGGNNEQFF. The CDR3 nucleotides are TGTGCCAGCACCTTTAGCGGGGGGAACAATGAGCAGTTCTTC.

In this sample, this clonotype turned up many times. In DNA form, the CDR3 reads TGTGCCAGCAGCCCTGGACCGGGCTACGAGCAGTACTTC. Translation: CASSPGPGYEQYF. The genes are TRBV27 and TRBJ2-7; D gene uncertain. CDR1 is MNHEY and CDR2 is SMNVEV in the germline V gene (reference sequence). Deletions cut 6 bases from V and 3 bases from J, with 12 bases between. The CDR3 is made up of 13 amino acids.

This clonotype was seen only a few times. The chain couples TRBV7-2 to TRBJ2-7; D is tentatively TRBD1 or TRBD2 (5 bases each). CDR1 and CDR2 (germline): SGHTA, FQGNSA. Trimming removed 2 bases at V and 2 bases at J, with 13 bases between. The CDR3 runs to 15 residues. The CDR3 loop reads CASSLRDPRTYEQYF. The CDR3 DNA reads TGTGCCAGCAGCTTACGGGACCCTCGGACCTACGAGCAGTACTTC.

This clonotype was counted a few times. One junction end disagrees with the germline gene, perhaps due to a read error. The rearrangement links TRBV7-6 to TRBJ2-7, with 11 bases that match TRBD2. The CDR3 loop spans 16 amino acids. CDR1 and CDR2 from the germline V gene are SGHVS and FNYEAQ. DNA of the CDR3: TGTGCCAGCAGCCTAGCGGGGGGACTAGCTATTCACGAGCAGTACTTC. Encoded protein: CASSLAGGLAIHEQYF.

In nucleotides, the CDR3 is TGTGCCAGCAGCCTTTCGAGGGAGTTCAATCAGCCCCAGCATTTT. Translating it yields CASSLSREFNQPQHF. This chain connects TRBV7-8 to TRBJ1-5; D is unclear. Germline V gene lookup returns CDR1 SGHVS and CDR2 FQNEAQ. The CDR3 has 15 amino acids. The V end was cut by 5 bases, the J end by 3 bases, with 14 bases between.

This clonotype has a handful of counts. This chain connects TRBV7-8 to TRBJ2-7; 7 bases match TRBD1. The CDR3 runs to 15 residues. Germline CDR1 is SGHVS and CDR2 is FQNEAQ. J gave up 1 base and V 6 bases, and 9 bases lay outside the gene matches. The CDR3 DNA reads TGTGCCAGCAGAGATCGACAGGGCCCTTCCTACGAGCAGTACTTC. This codes for CASRDRQGPSYEQYF.

This clonotype was observed a handful of times. The rearrangement joins TRBV7-8 to TRBJ2-1; D perhaps matches TRBD1 (6 bases). The CDR3 extends over 14 amino acids. CDR1 SGHVS and CDR2 FQNEAQ come from the germline V gene. Trimming stripped 4 bases from V and 6 bases from J, with 13 bases between. In nucleotides, the CDR3 is TGTGCCAGCAGCTCCAGAACAGGGTTCAATGAGCAGTTCTTC. Translated, it gives CASSSRTGFNEQFF.

For the CDR3, the DNA is TGTGCTAGTCCGCCCAGGAGACTCCAAGAGACCCAGTACTTC. It is translated as CASPPRRLQETQYF. The chain uses TRBV12-5 and TRBJ2-5; D gene uncertain. V was trimmed by 8 bases and J by 1 base, leaving 14 bases between them. The CDR3 is 14 residues long. Germline V gene sequence: CDR1 LGHNT, CDR2 FRNRAP. Supplemented by reference TRBV12-5 and TRBJ2-5, the full variable domain reads DARVTQTPRHKVTEMGQEVTMRCQPILGHNTVFWYRQTMMQGLELLAYFRNRAPLDDSGMPKDRFSAEMPDATLATLKIQPSEPRDSAVYFCASPPRRLQETQYFGPGTRLLVL.